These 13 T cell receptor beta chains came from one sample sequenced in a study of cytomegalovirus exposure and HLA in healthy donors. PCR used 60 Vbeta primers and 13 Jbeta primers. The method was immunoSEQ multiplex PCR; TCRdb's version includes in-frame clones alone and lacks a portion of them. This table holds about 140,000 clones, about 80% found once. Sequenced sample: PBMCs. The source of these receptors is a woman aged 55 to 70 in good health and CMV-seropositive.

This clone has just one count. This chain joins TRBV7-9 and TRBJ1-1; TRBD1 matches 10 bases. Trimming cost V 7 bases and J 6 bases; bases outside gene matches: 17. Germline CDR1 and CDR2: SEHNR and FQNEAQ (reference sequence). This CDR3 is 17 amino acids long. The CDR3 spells CASTRRPGQGDWAEAFF. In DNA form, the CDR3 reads TGTGCCAGCACCCGGAGGCCCGGACAGGGGGATTGGGCTGAAGCTTTCTTT.

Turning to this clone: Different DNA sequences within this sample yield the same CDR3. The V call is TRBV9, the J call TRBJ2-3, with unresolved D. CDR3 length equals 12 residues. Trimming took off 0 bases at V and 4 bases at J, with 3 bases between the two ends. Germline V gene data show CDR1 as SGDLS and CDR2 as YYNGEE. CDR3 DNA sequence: TGTGCCAGCAGCGTAGCCGCAGATACGCAGTATTTT. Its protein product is CASSVAADTQYF.

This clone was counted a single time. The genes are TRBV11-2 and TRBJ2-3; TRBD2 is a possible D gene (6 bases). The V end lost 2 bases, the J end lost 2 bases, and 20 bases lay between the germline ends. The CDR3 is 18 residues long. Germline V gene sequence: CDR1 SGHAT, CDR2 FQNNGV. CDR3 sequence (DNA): TGTGCCAGCAGCTTAAGGTCGACTAGACCCCTAGACACAGATACGCAGTATTTT. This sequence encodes CASSLRSTRPLDTDTQYF.

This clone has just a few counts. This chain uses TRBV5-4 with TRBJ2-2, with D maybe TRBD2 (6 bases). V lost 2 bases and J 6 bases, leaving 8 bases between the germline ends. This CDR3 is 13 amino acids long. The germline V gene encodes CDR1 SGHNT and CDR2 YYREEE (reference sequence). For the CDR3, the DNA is TGTGCCAGCAGCTTTTGGGAGGCCGGGGAGCTGTTTTTT. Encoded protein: CASSFWEAGELFF.

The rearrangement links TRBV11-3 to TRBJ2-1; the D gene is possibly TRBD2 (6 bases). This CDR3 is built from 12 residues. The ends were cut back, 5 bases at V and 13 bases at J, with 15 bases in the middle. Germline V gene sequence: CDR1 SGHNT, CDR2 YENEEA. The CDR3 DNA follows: TGTGCCAGCAGCACACCCGGGACTTCACAGTTCTTC. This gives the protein CASSTPGTSQFF.

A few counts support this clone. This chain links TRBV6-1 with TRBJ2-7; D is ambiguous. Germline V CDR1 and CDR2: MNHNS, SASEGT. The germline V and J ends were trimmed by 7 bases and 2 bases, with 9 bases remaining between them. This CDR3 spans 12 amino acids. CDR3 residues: CASMTAAYEQYF. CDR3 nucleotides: TGTGCCAGCATGACTGCCGCCTACGAGCAGTACTTC.

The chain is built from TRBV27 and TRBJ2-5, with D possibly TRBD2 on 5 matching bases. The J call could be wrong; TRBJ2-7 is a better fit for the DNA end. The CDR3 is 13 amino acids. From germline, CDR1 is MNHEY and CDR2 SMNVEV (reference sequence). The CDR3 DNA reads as TGTGCCAGCAGTACCGGGGACTCCTACGAGCAGTACTTC. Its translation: CASSTGDSYEQYF.

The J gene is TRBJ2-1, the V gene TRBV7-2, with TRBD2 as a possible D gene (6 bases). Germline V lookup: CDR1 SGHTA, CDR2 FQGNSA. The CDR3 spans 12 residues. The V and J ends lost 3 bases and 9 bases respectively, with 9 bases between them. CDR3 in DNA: TGTGCCAGCAGCTTGACTAGTTCTGAGCAGTTCTTC. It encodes CASSLTSSEQFF. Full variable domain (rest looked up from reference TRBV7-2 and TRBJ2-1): GAGVSQSPSNKVTEKGKDVELRCDPISGHTALYWYRQSLGQGLEFLIYFQGNSAPDKSGLPSDRFSAERTGGSVSTLTIQRTQQEDSAVYLCASSLTSSEQFFGPGTRLTVL.

Here the CDR3 reads CASSGRGGNYEQYF. CDR3 nucleotide sequence: TGTGCCAGCAGCGGCCGGGGGGGGAATTACGAGCAGTACTTC. The chain couples TRBV5-4 to TRBJ2-7, with 8 bases fitting TRBD2. This CDR3 has 14 amino acids. With 4 bases clipped from V and 4 bases from J, the junction kept 7 bases outside the gene matches. CDR1 is SGHNT, CDR2 YYREEE, per germline (reference sequence).

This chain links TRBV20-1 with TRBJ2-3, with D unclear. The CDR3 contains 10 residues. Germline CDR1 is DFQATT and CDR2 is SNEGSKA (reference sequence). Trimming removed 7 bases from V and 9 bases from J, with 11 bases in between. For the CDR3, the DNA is TGCAGTGGATTGTTAGAGACGCAGTATTTT. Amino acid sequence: CSGLLETQYF.

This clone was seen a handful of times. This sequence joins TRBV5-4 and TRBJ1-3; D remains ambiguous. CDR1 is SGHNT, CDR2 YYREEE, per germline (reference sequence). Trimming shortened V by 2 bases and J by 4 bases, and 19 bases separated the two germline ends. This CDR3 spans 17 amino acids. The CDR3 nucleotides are TGTGCCAGCAGCTTAAGAAGTCCCTCCGGGTCGGGAAACACCATATATTTT. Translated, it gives CASSLRSPSGSGNTIYF.

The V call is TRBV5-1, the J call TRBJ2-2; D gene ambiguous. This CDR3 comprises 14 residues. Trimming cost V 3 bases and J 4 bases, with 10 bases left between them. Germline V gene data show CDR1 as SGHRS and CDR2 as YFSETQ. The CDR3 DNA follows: TGCGCCAGCAGCTCCGACACCCTCACCGGGGAGCTGTTTTTT. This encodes CASSSDTLTGELFF.

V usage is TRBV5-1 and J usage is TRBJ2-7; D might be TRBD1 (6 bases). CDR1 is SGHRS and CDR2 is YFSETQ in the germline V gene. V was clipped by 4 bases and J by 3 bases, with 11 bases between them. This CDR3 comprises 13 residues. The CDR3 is CASSPQGIYEQYF. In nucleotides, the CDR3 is TGCGCCAGCAGCCCGCAGGGGATCTACGAGCAGTACTTC.